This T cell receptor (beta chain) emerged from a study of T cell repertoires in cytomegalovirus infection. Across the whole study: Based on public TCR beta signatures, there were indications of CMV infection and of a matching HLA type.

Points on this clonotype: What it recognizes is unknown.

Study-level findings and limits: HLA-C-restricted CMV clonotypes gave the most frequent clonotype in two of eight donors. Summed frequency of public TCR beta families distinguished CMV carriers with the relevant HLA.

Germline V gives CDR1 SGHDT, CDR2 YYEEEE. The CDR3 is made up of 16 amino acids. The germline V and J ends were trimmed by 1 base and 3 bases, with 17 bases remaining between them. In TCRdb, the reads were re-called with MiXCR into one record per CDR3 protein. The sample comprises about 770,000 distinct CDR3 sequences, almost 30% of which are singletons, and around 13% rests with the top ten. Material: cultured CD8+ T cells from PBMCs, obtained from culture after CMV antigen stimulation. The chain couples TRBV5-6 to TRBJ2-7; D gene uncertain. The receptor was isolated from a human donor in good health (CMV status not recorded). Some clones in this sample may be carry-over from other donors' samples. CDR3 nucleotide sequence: TGTGCCAGCAGCTTGAGATTTAGGCCGTCGATCTACGAGCAGTACGTC. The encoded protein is CASSLRFRPSIYEQYV.